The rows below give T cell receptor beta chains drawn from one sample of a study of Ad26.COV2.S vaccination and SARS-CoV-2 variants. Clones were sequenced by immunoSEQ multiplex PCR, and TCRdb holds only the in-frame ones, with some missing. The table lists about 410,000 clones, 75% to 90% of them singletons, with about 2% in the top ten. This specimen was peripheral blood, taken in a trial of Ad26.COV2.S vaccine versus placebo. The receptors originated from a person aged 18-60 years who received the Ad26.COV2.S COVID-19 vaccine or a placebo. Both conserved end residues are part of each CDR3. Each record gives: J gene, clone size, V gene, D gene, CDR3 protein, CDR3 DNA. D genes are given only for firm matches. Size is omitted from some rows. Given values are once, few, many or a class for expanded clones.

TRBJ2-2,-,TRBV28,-,CASSLFPGSTGELFF,TGTGCCAGCAGTTTATTTCCTGGGAGCACCGGGGAGCTGTTTTTT
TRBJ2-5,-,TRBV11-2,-,CASSYGGTQYF,TGTGCCAGCAGCTACGGTGGGACCCAGTACTTC
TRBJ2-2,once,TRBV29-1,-,CSAAGQRAGELFF,TGCAGCGCTGCGGGACAAAGGGCCGGGGAGCTGTTTTTT
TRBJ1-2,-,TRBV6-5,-,CASSYAPGGRGYGYTF,TGTGCCAGCAGTTACGCCCCGGGAGGCCGGGGCTATGGCTACACCTTC
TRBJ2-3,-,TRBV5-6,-,CASSLAGAGDTQYF,TGTGCCAGCAGCTTGGCAGGGGCGGGAGATACGCAGTATTTT
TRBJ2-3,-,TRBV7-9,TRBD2,CASSSLESSGKASTDTQYF,TGTGCCAGCAGCTCGCTCGAATCTAGCGGGAAGGCTAGCACAGATACGCAGTATTTT
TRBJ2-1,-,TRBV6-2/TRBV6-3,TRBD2,CASSYLTSGRGHEQFF,TGTGCCAGCAGTTACCTGACTAGCGGGAGAGGACATGAGCAGTTCTTC
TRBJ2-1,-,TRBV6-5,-,CASSTTGDYNEQFF,TGTGCCAGCAGTACGACAGGTGACTACAATGAGCAGTTCTTC
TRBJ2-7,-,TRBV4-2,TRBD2,CASSRGGSEAGEQYF,TGTGCCAGCAGCCGGGGGGGGAGCGAGGCTGGGGAGCAGTACTTC
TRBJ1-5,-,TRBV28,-,CASSQGPNQPQHF,TGTGCCAGCAGCCAGGGTCCCAATCAGCCCCAGCATTTT